Following are 21 T cell receptor beta chains from one sample sequenced in a study of PD-1 blockade in mismatch repair-deficient tumors. Sequencing was performed with immunoSEQ multiplex PCR; in TCRdb, only in-frame clones are kept and a portion is missing. The sample lists roughly 120,000 clones, roughly 86% occurring once. The sequences come from peripheral blood, collected approximately 71 weeks after starting pembrolizumab. Receptors originate from an adult with mismatch repair-deficient cancer.

This clone was detected only a few times. The chain has TRBV7-9 and TRBJ2-7, with 8 nucleotides matching TRBD2. Germline-derived CDR1 and CDR2 are SEHNR and FQNEAQ (reference sequence). The CDR3 contains 14 residues. V was pared by 1 base and J by 3 bases, with 2 bases of the junction left unmatched. CDR3 in amino acids: CASSLVGTSYEQYF. CDR3 coding DNA: TGTGCCAGCAGCTTAGTGGGGACTAGCTACGAGCAGTACTTC.

The rearrangement joins TRBV29-1 to TRBJ2-6; maybe TRBD2 (5 bases). Germline assignment: CDR1 SQVTM and CDR2 ANQGSEA. Trimming took 7 bases from V and 1 from J, leaving 8 bases between them. The CDR3 has 13 amino acids. The CDR3 is CSAAGSGANVLTF. The CDR3 bases are TGCAGCGCCGCGGGTTCTGGGGCCAACGTCCTGACTTTC.

This chain uses TRBV27 with TRBJ1-2; the D gene is possibly TRBD1 (6 bases). There are 14 residues in the CDR3. Looked up from germline, CDR1 is MNHEY and CDR2 is SMNVEV (reference sequence). The V and J ends lost 5 bases and 6 bases respectively, with 16 bases between them. The CDR3 loop is CASSQGTSRDGYTF. The CDR3, as DNA: TGTGCCAGCAGTCAAGGGACATCCCGCGATGGCTACACCTTC.

This clone was seen a single time. This sequence joins TRBV5-1 and TRBJ1-4; 7 bases agree with TRBD1. The V segment lost 4 bases and the J segment 8 bases; nucleotides outside the gene matches: 8. Germline assignment: CDR1 SGHRS and CDR2 YFSETQ. The CDR3 covers 14 residues. This chain's CDR3 is CASSQDRDAEKLFF. DNA of the CDR3: TGCGCCAGCAGCCAAGACAGGGATGCCGAAAAACTGTTTTTT.

This chain connects TRBV4-1 to TRBJ2-3; D is undetermined. Germline V gene sequence: CDR1 MGHRA, CDR2 YSYEKL. Trimming left V 0 bases short and J 0 bases short, with 10 bases between. This CDR3 has 16 amino acids. Here the CDR3 reads CASSQDQVDSTDTQYF. CDR3 coding DNA: TGCGCCAGCAGCCAAGATCAAGTAGACAGCACAGATACGCAGTATTTT.

Worth noting for this clone: Other DNA sequences from this sample encode an identical CDR3 as well. The CDR3 loop is CASSLGYEQYF. DNA for the CDR3: TGCGCCAGCAGCTTGGGGTACGAGCAGTACTTC. J is TRBJ2-7 and V is TRBV5-1, with no clear D. V lost 0 bases and J lost 4, with 2 bases in between. The CDR3 spans 11 residues. The germline V gene encodes CDR1 SGHRS and CDR2 YFSETQ.

The CDR3 protein is CAWSTLAGGGNIQYF. The DNA for the CDR3 is TGTGCCTGGAGTACACTAGCGGGAGGGGGAAACATTCAGTACTTC. J is TRBJ2-4 and V is TRBV30; 13 nucleotides agree with TRBD2. In germline, CDR1 is GTSNPN, CDR2 SVGIG (reference sequence). The CDR3 contains 15 residues. V lost 2 bases to trimming and J lost 6 bases; unmatched junction nucleotides: 4.

The chain combines TRBV27 with TRBJ1-1; a possible D gene is TRBD1 (6 bases). With 10 bases removed from V and 0 bases from J, the gap between germline ends came to 12 bases. The length of the CDR3 is 13 residues. Germline assignment: CDR1 MNHEY and CDR2 SMNVEV (reference sequence). CDR3 bases: TGTGCCACCGGGGGGGGGCTGAACACTGAAGCTTTCTTT. It encodes CATGGGLNTEAFF.

The chain uses TRBV6-5 and TRBJ2-4; a weak D match, TRBD2 (5 bases). V dropped 0 bases and J dropped 7 bases, with 13 bases sitting between them. The CDR3 runs 15 residues. CDR1 and CDR2 (germline): MNHEY, SVGAGI. CDR3 region: CASSYSSGGHNIQYF. In DNA, the CDR3 is TGTGCCAGCAGTTACTCGAGCGGCGGGCATAACATTCAGTACTTC.

V usage is TRBV4-3 and J usage is TRBJ2-2, with 7 bases fitting TRBD2. This CDR3 has 16 amino acids. Germline-derived CDR1 and CDR2 are LGHNA and YSLEER. Trimming cost V 4 bases and J 2 bases; bases outside gene matches: 7. CDR3 amino acids: CASSRLLATNTGELFF. CDR3 DNA: TGCGCCAGCAGCCGACTACTAGCGACAAACACCGGGGAGCTGTTTTTT.

The chain uses TRBV28 and TRBJ2-3; 7 nucleotides match TRBD1. Germline CDR1 and CDR2: MDHEN and SYDVKM. After removal of 4 bases from V and 0 bases from J, the junction contained 4 bases not matched to a gene. CDR3 length equals 15 residues. CDR3 coding DNA: TGTGCCAGCAGTTATACAGGGGCCAGCACAGATACGCAGTATTTT. It is translated as CASSYTGASTDTQYF.

The J gene is TRBJ2-7, the V gene TRBV2; 7 bases are shared with TRBD2. The CDR3 has 14 residues. The V segment lost 6 bases and the J segment 3 bases; nucleotides outside the gene matches: 8. The germline gives CDR1 SNHLY, CDR2 FYNNEI. The CDR3 DNA reads as TGTGCCAGCAGGGGACTAACGAAGGGCTACGAGCAGTACTTC. Translation: CASRGLTKGYEQYF. Full variable domain (remainder filled in from reference TRBV2 and TRBJ2-7): EPEVTQTPSHQVTQMGQEVILRCVPISNHLYFYWYRQILGQKVEFLVSFYNNEISEKSEIFDDQFSVERPDGSNFTLKIRSTKLEDSAMYFCASRGLTKGYEQYFGPGTRLTVT.

With respect to this clone: This specimen includes other DNA sequences encoding the same CDR3. V and J are TRBV5-6 and TRBJ2-5; 10 bases are shared with TRBD2. Germline V lookup: CDR1 SGHDT, CDR2 YYEEEE. This CDR3 comprises 16 residues. V was clipped by 0 bases and J by 0 bases; unmatched bases: 2. CDR3 sequence reads: CASSLALAGYQETQYF. The CDR3 DNA sequence: TGTGCCAGCAGCTTGGCACTAGCGGGGTACCAAGAGACCCAGTACTTC.

Comment on this clone: Within the sample, other DNA sequences also encode this same CDR3. V gene TRBV30 combines with J gene TRBJ2-1; TRBD2 matches at 12 bases. Germline V gene data show CDR1 as GTSNPN and CDR2 as SVGIG (reference sequence). This CDR3 spans 15 amino acids. V lost 0 bases to trimming and J lost 6 bases; unmatched junction nucleotides: 3. CDR3 in DNA: TGTGCCTGGAGTGTACCTAGCGGGGGGGGCAATGAGCAGTTCTTC. Residues: CAWSVPSGGGNEQFF.

This clone was observed a few times. This chain links TRBV7-2 with TRBJ2-7, with 9 bases aligning to TRBD1. This CDR3 has 14 amino acids. The germline gives CDR1 SGHTA, CDR2 FQGNSA. V lost 5 bases to trimming and J lost 5 bases; unmatched junction nucleotides: 7. Here the CDR3 reads CASSDGTGMDEQYF. The CDR3 DNA reads TGTGCCAGCAGCGACGGGACAGGGATGGACGAGCAGTACTTC.

The rearrangement uses TRBV7-2 and TRBJ2-1; D may be TRBD1 (5 bases). Trimming removed 2 bases at V and 6 bases at J, with 11 bases between. CDR1 and CDR2 from the germline V gene are SGHTA and FQGNSA. The CDR3 covers 14 residues. The CDR3 loop reads CASSLLLRGNEQFF. The CDR3 DNA sequence: TGTGCCAGCAGCTTACTCCTTAGGGGCAATGAGCAGTTCTTC.

V usage is TRBV4-1 and J usage is TRBJ1-5; 9 nucleotides line up with TRBD1. V shed 2 bases, J shed 7 bases, and the junction held 3 bases outside the gene matches. Germline V gene sequence: CDR1 MGHRA, CDR2 YSYEKL. This CDR3 contains 14 residues. The CDR3 DNA reads TGCGCCAGCAGCCAAAGACAGGGGGTGCAGCCCCAGCATTTT. It codes for CASSQRQGVQPQHF.

This rearrangement joins TRBV7-9 to TRBJ2-4; D unclear. V lost 2 bases to trimming and J lost 1 base, with 9 bases between them. CDR1 SEHNR and CDR2 FQNEAQ come from the germline V gene (reference sequence). There are 15 residues in the CDR3. DNA of the CDR3: TGTGCCAGCAGCTTAATTGGATTCGCCAAAAACATTCAGTACTTC. This translates into CASSLIGFAKNIQYF.

The chain is built from TRBV11-2 and TRBJ2-1, with D uncertain. This CDR3 spans 14 amino acids. Germline values: CDR1 SGHAT, CDR2 FQNNGV. The V and J ends lost 3 bases and 3 bases respectively, with 9 bases between them. This chain's CDR3 is CASSFARSYNEQFF. CDR3 nucleotides: TGTGCCAGCAGCTTTGCGCGGAGCTACAATGAGCAGTTCTTC. The variable domain in full, with the rest retrieved from reference TRBV11-2 and TRBJ2-1, is EAGVAQSPRYKIIEKRQSVAFWCNPISGHATLYWYQQILGQGPKLLIQFQNNGVVDDSQLPKDRFSAERLKGVDSTLKIQPAKLEDSAVYLCASSFARSYNEQFFGPGTRLTVL.

The table lists this clone with a count of one. This chain uses TRBV27 with TRBJ2-7, with a weak D call TRBD2 (5 bases). This CDR3 spans 13 amino acids. V lost 0 bases and J lost 5, with 8 bases in between. The germline CDR1 and CDR2 sequences are MNHEY and SMNVEV (reference sequence). CDR3 sequence reads: CASSLSLGNEQYF. In DNA, the CDR3 is TGTGCCAGCAGTTTATCACTCGGGAACGAGCAGTACTTC.

CDR3 protein: CASSFRLVGTGGFETQYF. The CDR3 coding sequence is TGTGCCAGCAGCTTTCGGTTAGTCGGGACAGGGGGCTTTGAGACCCAGTACTTC. This chain links TRBV7-9 with TRBJ2-5, with TRBD1 identical over 12 bases. The V segment lost 3 bases and the J segment 5 bases; nucleotides outside the gene matches: 13. CDR1 and CDR2 (germline): SEHNR, FQNEAQ (reference sequence). The CDR3 is 18 amino acids. The entire variable domain, with the rest obtained from reference TRBV7-9 and TRBJ2-5, is as follows: DTGVSQNPRHKITKRGQNVTFRCDPISEHNRLYWYRQTLGQGPEFLTYFQNEAQLEKSRLLSDRFSAERPKGSFSTLEIQRTEQGDSAMYLCASSFRLVGTGGFETQYFGPGTRLLVL.